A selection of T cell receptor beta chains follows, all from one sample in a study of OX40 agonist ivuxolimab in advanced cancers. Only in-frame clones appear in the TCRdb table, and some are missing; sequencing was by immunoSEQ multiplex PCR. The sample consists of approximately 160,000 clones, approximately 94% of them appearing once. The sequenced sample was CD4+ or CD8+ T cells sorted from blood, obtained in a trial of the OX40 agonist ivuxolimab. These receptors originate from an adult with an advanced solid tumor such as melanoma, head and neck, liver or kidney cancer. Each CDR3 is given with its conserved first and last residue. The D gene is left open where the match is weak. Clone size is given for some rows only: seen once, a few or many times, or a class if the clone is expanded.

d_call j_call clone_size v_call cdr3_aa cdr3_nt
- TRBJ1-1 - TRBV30 CAWSNNRVTEAFF TGTGCCTGGAGCAATAATAGGGTGACTGAAGCTTTCTTT
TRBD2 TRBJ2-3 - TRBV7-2 CASRPPGLSTDTQYF TGTGCCAGCAGGCCGCCGGGACTAAGCACAGATACGCAGTATTTT
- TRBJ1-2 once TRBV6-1 CASSEARGMYGCTF TGTGCCAGCAGTGAAGCGCGGGGGATGTATGGCTGCACCTTC
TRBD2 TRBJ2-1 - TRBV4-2 CASSQASGGRNEQFF TGTGCCAGCAGCCAAGCCAGCGGGGGACGGAATGAGCAGTTCTTC
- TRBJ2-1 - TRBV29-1 CSVPKGGAYNEQFF TGCAGCGTCCCGAAAGGGGGTGCCTACAATGAGCAGTTCTTC
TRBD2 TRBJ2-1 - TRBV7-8 CASSPSSGVGEQFF TGTGCCAGCAGCCCGTCTAGCGGGGTTGGGGAGCAGTTCTTC
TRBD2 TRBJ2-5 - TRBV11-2 CASSFQRGGPTQYF TGTGCCAGCAGCTTCCAGCGGGGCGGTCCAACCCAGTACTTC
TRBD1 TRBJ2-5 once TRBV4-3 CASSQTGQGAEETQYF TGCGCCAGCAGCCAAACCGGACAGGGGGCTGAAGAGACCCAGTACTTC
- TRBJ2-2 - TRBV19 CASSIDRGRSTGELFF TGTGCCAGTAGTATAGATAGGGGCCGGAGCACCGGGGAGCTGTTTTTT
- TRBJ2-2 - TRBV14 CASSRRFSPPGELFF TGTGCCAGCAGCCGTAGATTTAGCCCGCCCGGGGAGCTGTTTTTT
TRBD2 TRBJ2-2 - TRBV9 CASSWTSTDTGELFF TGTGCCAGCAGCTGGACTAGCACCGACACCGGGGAGCTGTTTTTT
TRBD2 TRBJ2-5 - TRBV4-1 CASSPRGVAEETQYF TGCGCCAGCAGCCCCCGGGGGGTCGCCGAGGAGACCCAGTACTTC
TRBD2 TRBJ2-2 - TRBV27 CASSTLAGGRHANTGELFF TGTGCCAGCAGCACACTAGCGGGGGGGCGCCACGCGAACACCGGGGAGCTGTTTTTT
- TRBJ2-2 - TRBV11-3 CASSRRDTGELFF TGTGCCAGCAGCCGCCGGGACACCGGGGAGCTGTTTTTT
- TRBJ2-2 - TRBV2 CASRGDNTGELFF TGTGCCAGCAGGGGAGATAACACCGGGGAGCTGTTTTTT
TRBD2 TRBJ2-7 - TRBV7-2 CASSFGGGAYEQYF TGTGCCAGCAGCTTTGGCGGGGGAGCCTACGAGCAGTACTTC
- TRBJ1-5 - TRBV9 CASSVGAQYNQPQHF TGTGCCAGCAGCGTAGGGGCGCAGTACAATCAGCCCCAGCATTTT
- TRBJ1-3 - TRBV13 CASSLIGTAGNTIYF TGTGCCAGCAGCTTAATAGGGACCGCTGGAAACACCATATATTTT
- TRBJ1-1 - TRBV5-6 CASNWGLNTEAFF TGTGCCAGCAACTGGGGACTGAACACTGAAGCTTTCTTT
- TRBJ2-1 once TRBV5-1 CASSSGIFNEQFF TGCGCCAGCAGCTCCGGGATCTTCAATGAGCAGTTCTTC
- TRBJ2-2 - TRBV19 CASSIVQPNTGELFF TGTGCCAGTAGTATTGTACAGCCGAACACCGGGGAGCTGTTTTTT
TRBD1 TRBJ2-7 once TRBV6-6 CASSPRPQGYEQYF TGTGCCAGCAGTCCACGACCACAGGGGTACGAGCAGTACTTC
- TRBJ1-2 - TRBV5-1 CASSLQTNYGYTF TGCGCCAGCAGCCTGCAGACTAACTATGGCTACACCTTC
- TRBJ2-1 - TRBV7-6 CASSSSLAWSNEQFF TGTGCCAGCAGCTCCAGTCTAGCTTGGTCCAATGAGCAGTTCTTC
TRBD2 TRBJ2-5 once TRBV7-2 CASSREYLRGGIQETQYF TGTGCCAGCAGCCGCGAATATCTGCGGGGGGGTATCCAAGAGACCCAGTACTTC
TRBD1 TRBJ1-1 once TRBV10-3 CAISDLSGGDVGAFF TGTGCCATCAGTGACCTGTCAGGGGGGGATGTTGGAGCTTTCTTT
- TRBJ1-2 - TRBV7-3 CASSFARENGYTF TGTGCCAGCAGCTTTGCCAGGGAGAATGGCTACACCTTC
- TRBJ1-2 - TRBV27 CASSYGQGGGYTF TGTGCCAGCAGTTACGGGCAGGGCGGAGGCTACACCTTC
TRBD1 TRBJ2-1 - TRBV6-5 CASSPGQGYNEQFF TGTGCCAGCAGTCCGGGACAGGGGTACAATGAGCAGTTCTTC
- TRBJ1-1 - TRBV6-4 CASSVQSSNTEAFF TGTGCCAGCAGTGTACAGAGCTCGAACACTGAAGCTTTCTTT
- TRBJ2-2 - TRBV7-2 CASSLFLGELFF TGTGCCAGCAGCTTATTTTTAGGGGAGCTGTTTTTT